Listed below are T cell receptor beta chains from one sample, sequenced in a study of cytomegalovirus exposure and HLA in healthy donors. Data came from immunoSEQ multiplex PCR; TCRdb stores just in-frame clones and leaves some out. This table has around 200,000 clones, 80% to 85% appearing once. Input material: PBMCs. These receptor sequences come from a woman aged 18-29 years in good health and CMV-seropositive. Each CDR3 is given with its conserved first and last residue. Part of the rows lack a size; the others show once, few, many or a class for expanded clones.

size	J	V	CDR3
NA	TRBJ2-7	TRBV7-9	CASSLRMTGRGEQYF
NA	TRBJ1-1	TRBV27	CASSLGTGFRYTEAFF
NA	TRBJ1-1	TRBV10-3	CAISTGNTEAFF
NA	TRBJ2-7	TRBV6-5	CASTLSHEQYF
NA	TRBJ2-5	TRBV27	CASKLRSAGGKETQYF
once	TRBJ1-6	TRBV9	CASSVEGGGPLHF
NA	TRBJ2-7	TRBV28	CASSLTPPGQGFSGQYF
NA	TRBJ2-7	TRBV4-1	CASSQLVPGQKSYEQYF
NA	TRBJ2-2	TRBV7-9	CASSLVGVNTGELFF
once	TRBJ1-6	TRBV2	CASSEDTYNSPLHF
NA	TRBJ2-7	TRBV4-3	CASSQDAGTGYYEQYF
once	TRBJ2-1	TRBV5-5	CASSLRGQRTNEQFF
NA	TRBJ1-4	TRBV9	CASSVGWTATNEKLFF
NA	TRBJ1-1	TRBV6-5	CASRPPGQGALGAFF
NA	TRBJ2-3	TRBV5-1	CASSPEGERAQYF
NA	TRBJ1-1	TRBV5-1	CASSPGLVATEAFF
NA	TRBJ1-1	TRBV19	CASSVTGGALGTEAFF
NA	TRBJ2-3	TRBV9	CASSVGGGAAGDTQYF
NA	TRBJ1-2	TRBV5-1	CASSLDGRGLYGYTF
NA	TRBJ2-3	TRBV18	CASSPGADTQYF
NA	TRBJ2-7	TRBV5-1	CASSLASGTGRYEQYF
NA	TRBJ1-5	TRBV19	CASRAGNQPQHF
NA	TRBJ1-2	TRBV6-5	CATINYGYTF
NA	TRBJ2-5	TRBV11-2	CASSFLGEEETQYF
NA	TRBJ1-6	TRBV7-3	CASSQGGAYNSPLHF
NA	TRBJ1-2	TRBV14	CASSKLETGIGGYTF
NA	TRBJ1-1	TRBV6-1	CASSGRVNTEAFF
NA	TRBJ2-7	TRBV7-9	CASSPFRSGQVNPYEQYF
NA	TRBJ1-1	TRBV11-2	CASSLGVGGASMNTEAFF
NA	TRBJ2-7	TRBV18	CASSGLASRTVYEQYF
NA	TRBJ1-4	TRBV5-5	CASSLGQGPRSNEKLFF
NA	TRBJ2-1	TRBV9	CASSPTSGGHNEQFF
NA	TRBJ2-7	TRBV5-1	CASSTGQTSYEQYF
NA	TRBJ2-4	TRBV5-6	CASSLRAGLAKNIQYF
NA	TRBJ2-2	TRBV7-8	CATPSWDREDTGELFF
NA	TRBJ1-2	TRBV21-1	CAWTENYGYTF